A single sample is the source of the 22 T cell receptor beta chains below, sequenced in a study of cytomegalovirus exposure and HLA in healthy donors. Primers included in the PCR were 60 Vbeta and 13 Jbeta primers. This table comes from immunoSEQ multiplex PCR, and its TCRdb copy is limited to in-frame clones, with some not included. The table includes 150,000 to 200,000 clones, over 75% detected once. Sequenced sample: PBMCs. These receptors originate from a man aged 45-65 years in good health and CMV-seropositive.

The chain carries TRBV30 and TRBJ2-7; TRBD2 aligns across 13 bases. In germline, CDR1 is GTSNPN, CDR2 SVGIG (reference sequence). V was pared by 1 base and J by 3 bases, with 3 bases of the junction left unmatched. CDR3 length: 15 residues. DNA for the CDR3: TGTGCCTGGAGTGCAGGGACTAGCGGGGACTACGAGCAGTACTTC. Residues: CAWSAGTSGDYEQYF.

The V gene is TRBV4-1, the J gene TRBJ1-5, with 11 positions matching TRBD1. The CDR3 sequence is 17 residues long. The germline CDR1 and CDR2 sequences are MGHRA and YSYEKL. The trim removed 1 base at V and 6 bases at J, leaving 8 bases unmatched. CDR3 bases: TGCGCCAGCAGCCAAGGAATGGTAGGGACAGGGGGTCAGCCCCAGCATTTT. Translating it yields CASSQGMVGTGGQPQHF.

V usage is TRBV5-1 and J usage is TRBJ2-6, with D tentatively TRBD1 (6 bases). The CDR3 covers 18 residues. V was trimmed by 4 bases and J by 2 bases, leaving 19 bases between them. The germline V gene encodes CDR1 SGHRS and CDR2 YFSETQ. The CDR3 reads CASSAAGTHVPGANVLTF. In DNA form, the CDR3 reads TGCGCCAGCAGCGCCGCCGGGACACACGTACCTGGGGCCAACGTCCTGACTTTC.

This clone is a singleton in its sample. The CDR3 DNA reads as TGTGCCAGCAGTCCGGGACAGGGCGACTATGGCTACACCTTC. Translated: CASSPGQGDYGYTF. V usage is TRBV28 and J usage is TRBJ1-2, with 9 nucleotides matching TRBD1. Unmatched junction bases numbered 4, after V lost 5 bases and J lost 3 bases. The CDR3 is 14 amino acids. CDR1 and CDR2 (germline): MDHEN, SYDVKM.

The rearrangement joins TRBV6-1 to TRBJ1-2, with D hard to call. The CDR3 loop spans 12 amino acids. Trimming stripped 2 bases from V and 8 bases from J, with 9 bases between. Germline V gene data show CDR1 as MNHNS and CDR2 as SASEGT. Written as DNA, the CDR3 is TGTGCCAGCAGTGAAACCAGGTACGGCTACACCTTC. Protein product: CASSETRYGYTF.

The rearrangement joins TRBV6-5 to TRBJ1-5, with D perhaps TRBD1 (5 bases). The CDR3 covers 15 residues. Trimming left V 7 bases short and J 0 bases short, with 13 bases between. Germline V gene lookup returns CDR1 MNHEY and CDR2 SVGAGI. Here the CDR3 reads CASKAGTNSNQPQHF. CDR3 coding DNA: TGTGCCAGCAAAGCGGGGACTAATAGCAATCAGCCCCAGCATTTT.

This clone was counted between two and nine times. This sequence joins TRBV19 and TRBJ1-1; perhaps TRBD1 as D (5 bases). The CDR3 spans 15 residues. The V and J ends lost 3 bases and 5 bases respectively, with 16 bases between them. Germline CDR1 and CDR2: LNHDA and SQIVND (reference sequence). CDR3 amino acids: CASSISGVRGTEAFF. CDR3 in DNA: TGTGCCAGTAGTATTAGTGGGGTTAGGGGAACTGAAGCTTTCTTT.

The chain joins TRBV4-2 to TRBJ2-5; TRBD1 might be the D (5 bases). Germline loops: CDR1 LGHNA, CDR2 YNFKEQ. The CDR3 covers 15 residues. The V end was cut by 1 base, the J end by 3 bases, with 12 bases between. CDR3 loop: CASSQGAGIEETQYF. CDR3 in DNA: TGTGCCAGCAGCCAAGGAGCAGGGATTGAAGAGACCCAGTACTTC.

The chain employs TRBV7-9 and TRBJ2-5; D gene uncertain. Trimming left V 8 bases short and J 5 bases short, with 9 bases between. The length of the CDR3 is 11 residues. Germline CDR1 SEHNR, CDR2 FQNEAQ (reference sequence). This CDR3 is CASAWLETQYF. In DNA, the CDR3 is TGTGCCAGCGCGTGGTTGGAGACCCAGTACTTC.

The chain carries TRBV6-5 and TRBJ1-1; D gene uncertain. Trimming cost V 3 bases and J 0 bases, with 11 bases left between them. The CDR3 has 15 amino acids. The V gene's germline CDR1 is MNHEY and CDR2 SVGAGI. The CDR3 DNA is TGTGCCAGCAGTTATCAGGCAATAGTGAACACTGAAGCTTTCTTT. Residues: CASSYQAIVNTEAFF.

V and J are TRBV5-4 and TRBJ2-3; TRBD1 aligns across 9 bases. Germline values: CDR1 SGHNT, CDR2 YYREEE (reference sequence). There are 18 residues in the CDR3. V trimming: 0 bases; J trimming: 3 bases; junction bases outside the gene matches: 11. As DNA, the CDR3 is TGTGCCAGCAGCTTGGCCGGGACAGGGAAGACGAGGACAGATACGCAGTATTTT. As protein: CASSLAGTGKTRTDTQYF. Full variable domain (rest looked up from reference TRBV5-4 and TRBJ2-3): ETGVTQSPTHLIKTRGQQVTLRCSSQSGHNTVSWYQQALGQGPQFIFQYYREEENGRGNFPPRFSGLQFPNYSSELNVNALELDDSALYLCASSLAGTGKTRTDTQYFGPGTRLTVL.

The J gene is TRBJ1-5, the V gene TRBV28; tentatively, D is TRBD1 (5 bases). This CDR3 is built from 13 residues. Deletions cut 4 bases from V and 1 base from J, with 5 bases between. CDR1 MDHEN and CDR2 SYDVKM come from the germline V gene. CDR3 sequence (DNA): TGTGCCAGCAGTTGGGGCAGCAATCAGCCCCAGCATTTT. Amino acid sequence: CASSWGSNQPQHF. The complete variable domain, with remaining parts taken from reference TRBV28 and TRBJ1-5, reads DVKVTQSSRYLVKRTGEKVFLECVQDMDHENMFWYRQDPGLGLRLIYFSYDVKMKEKGDIPEGYSVSREKKERFSLILESASTNQTSMYLCASSWGSNQPQHFGDGTRLSIL.

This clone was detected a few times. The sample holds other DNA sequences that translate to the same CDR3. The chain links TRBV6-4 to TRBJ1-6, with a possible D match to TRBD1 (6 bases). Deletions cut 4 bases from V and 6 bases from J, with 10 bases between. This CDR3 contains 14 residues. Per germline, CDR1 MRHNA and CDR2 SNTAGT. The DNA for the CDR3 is TGTGCCAGCAGTGCGGACAGCGGTAATTCACCCCTCCACTTT. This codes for CASSADSGNSPLHF.

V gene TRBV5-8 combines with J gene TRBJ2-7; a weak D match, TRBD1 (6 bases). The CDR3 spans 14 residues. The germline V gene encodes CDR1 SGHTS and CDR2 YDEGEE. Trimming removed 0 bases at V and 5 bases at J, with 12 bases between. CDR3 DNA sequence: TGTGCCAGCAGCTTGGGTGGGGGCCTGAACGAGCAGTACGTC. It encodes CASSLGGGLNEQYV.

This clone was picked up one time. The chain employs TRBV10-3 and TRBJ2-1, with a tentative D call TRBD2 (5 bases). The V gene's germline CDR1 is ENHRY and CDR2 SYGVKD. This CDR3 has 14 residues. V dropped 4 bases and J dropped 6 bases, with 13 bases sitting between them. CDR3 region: CAISGRESFNEQFF. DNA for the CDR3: TGTGCCATCAGTGGCCGGGAATCATTCAATGAGCAGTTCTTC.

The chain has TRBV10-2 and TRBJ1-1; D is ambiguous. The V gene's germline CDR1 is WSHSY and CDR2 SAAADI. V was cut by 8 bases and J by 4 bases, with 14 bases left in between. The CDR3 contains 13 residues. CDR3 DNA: TGCGCCAGCGCCCCGAGCGTTGGCACTGAAGCTTTCTTT. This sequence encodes CASAPSVGTEAFF.

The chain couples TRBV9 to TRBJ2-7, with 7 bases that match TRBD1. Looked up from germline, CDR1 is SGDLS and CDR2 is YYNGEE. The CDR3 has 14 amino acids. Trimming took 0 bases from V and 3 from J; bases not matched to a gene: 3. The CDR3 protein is CASSVGDRGYEQYF. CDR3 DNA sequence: TGTGCCAGCAGCGTAGGGGACAGAGGCTACGAGCAGTACTTC.

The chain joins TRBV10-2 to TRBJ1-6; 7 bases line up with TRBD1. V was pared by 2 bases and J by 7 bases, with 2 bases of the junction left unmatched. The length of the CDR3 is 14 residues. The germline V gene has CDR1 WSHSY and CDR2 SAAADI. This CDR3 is CASSETGANSPLHF. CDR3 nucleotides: TGCGCCAGCAGTGAGACAGGGGCCAATTCACCCCTCCACTTT.

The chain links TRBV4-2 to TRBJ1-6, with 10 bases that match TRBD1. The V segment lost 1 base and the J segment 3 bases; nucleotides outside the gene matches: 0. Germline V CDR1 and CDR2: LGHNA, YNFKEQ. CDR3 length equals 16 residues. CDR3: CASSQGTGGYNSPLHF. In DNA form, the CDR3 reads TGTGCCAGCAGCCAAGGGACAGGGGGCTATAATTCACCCCTCCACTTT.

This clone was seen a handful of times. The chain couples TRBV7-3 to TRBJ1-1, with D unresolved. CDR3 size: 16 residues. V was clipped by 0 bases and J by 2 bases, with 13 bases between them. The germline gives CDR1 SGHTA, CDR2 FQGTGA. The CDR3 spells CASSLTGGQRNTEAFF. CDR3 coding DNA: TGTGCCAGCAGCTTAACGGGCGGGCAGAGAAACACTGAAGCTTTCTTT.

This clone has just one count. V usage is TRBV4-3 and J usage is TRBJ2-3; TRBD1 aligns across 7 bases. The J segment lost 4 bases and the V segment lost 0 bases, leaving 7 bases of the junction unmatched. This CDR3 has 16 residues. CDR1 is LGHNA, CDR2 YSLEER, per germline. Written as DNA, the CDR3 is TGCGCCAGCAGCCAAGATCCTGGGCAGGGGGCAGATACGCAGTATTTT. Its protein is CASSQDPGQGADTQYF.

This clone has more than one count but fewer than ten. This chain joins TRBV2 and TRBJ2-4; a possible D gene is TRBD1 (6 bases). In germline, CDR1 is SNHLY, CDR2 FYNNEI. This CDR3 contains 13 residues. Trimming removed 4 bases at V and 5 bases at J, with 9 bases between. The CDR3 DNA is TGTGCCAGCAGTGCGGACAGCCAAAACATTCAGTACTTC. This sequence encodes CASSADSQNIQYF. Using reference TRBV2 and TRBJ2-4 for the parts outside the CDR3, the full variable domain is EPEVTQTPSHQVTQMGQEVILRCVPISNHLYFYWYRQILGQKVEFLVSFYNNEISEKSEIFDDQFSVERPDGSNFTLKIRSTKLEDSAMYFCASSADSQNIQYFGAGTRLSVL.